This TCR beta chain originates from a study of long-term antiretroviral therapy in people with HIV (dated by TCRdb to between 2022 and 2023). At the level of the whole study: The earliest samples were collected roughly a decade before the 2015 WHO recommendation for immediate ART, at a time when ART was usually postponed until CD4 counts fell. Of the approximately 32 participants with HIV, ten to eleven were female. A retrospective serial study tested whether changes in peripheral blood TRB repertoire composition and diversity were associated with ART initiation and durable HIV suppression. Test extractions of a monoclonal T-cell line alongside some 35 polyclonal samples showed no cross-contamination during QIAcube processing. The cohort contributed about 200 cryopreserved PBMC samples from about 29 adults with confirmed HIV infection, collected serially over a mean of approximately six years (range 1-12). General study outcomes and caveats: Expanded TRB clones identified before ART initiation dominated the repertoire at all time points, although this dominance fluctuated and declined in many PLHIV after ART. Inferences about post-ART repertoire changes were limited because no data were available on ART adherence, viral resistance or therapy changes. The samples were dated from about 2004 to 2017, and the ART regimens that were used may be less effective than current ART regimens. Limited PBMC availability meant only the TCR beta chain was sequenced, without alpha chain pairing. HIV repertoires had narrower CDR3 length ranges than controls, and the network structure suggested an antigen-experienced repertoire that shifted only slightly toward naive after ART. Because cell numbers in pre-ART samples were limited, unsorted PBMC were profiled instead of sorted CD4+ and CD8+ T cells. Starting ART was linked to a significant rise in TRB diversity, yet even after long-term ART the diversity remained significantly lower than in transplant donor controls.

The immunoSEQ hsTCRB v3.0 assay was used at survey level resolution to sequence the TRB variable region. TRB sequencing targeted a depth of about 40,000-50,000 T-cell genomes per sample. TRB libraries were pooled and sequenced on an Illumina MiSeq using a v3 150-cycle kit. Regarding the original processing steps: Repertoire analysis was run in R within a reproducible Nextflow workflow that covered QC, data transformation and analysis. Custom analyses were implemented in LymphoSeq2, an R package for AIRR-Seq data exploration. After excluding a handful of samples that yielded fewer than 5000 total TRB sequences, under 200 HIV repertoires remained for analysis. Among the approximately 190 retained HIV repertoires, more than 55 were collected before ART initiation and around 130 after ART initiation. Repertoires were downsampled to 5000 TRB nucleotide sequences, with summary statistics averaged over 100 downsampling iterations. Only TRB sequences with CDR3 regions of at least seven amino acids were retained for analysis. Two measures captured diversity: a Shannon entropy-derived clonality score and the Gini coefficient. Repertoire networks linked the top 5000 CDR3 amino acid sequences whenever two sequences differed by an edit distance of one. For TRB CDR3 amino acid sequences, antigen specificity groups and MHC restriction were predicted with GLIPH2. Known CMV, EBV, HIV or tissue antigen associations were flagged by matching CDR3 amino acid sequences against VDJdb and McPAS-TCR. Pre-ART, post-ART and control groups were compared with Wilcoxon signed-rank tests and Holm-Bonferroni correction. TCRdb obtained this table from immuneACCESS and retained in-frame rearrangements with V and J assigned. These tables miss some clones; where compared with another copy, unresolved V genes account for less than half of the shortfall, and the remainder is unexplained. V, J and clone size derive from that table, while D and trimming were established from the DNA sequence. The table for this sample lists about 21,000 clones; around three quarters of them were counted only once. Of the sample, under 7.5% falls within the top ten clones.

Details on this clone: Its specific antigen is unknown. The input lacks base qualities; no much larger clone sits a single base away.

Inclusion was restricted to participants for whom at least one PBMC sample before ART initiation and at least two post-ART samples were available. Every participant with HIV received treatment in the United States of America. Cryopreserved samples of about 0.95-11 million PBMC were thawed and washed before DNA extraction. At the time of the earliest PBMC sample, participants with HIV were aged between roughly 23 and 60 years. PBMC samples from each participant spanned 1-4 timepoints before ART initiation and 2-8 timepoints after ART initiation, with a median of 7 samples. For every participant, serial HIV viral load, CD4+ T-cell count, ART history and demographic data were obtained. A Qiagen kit on a QIAcube was used to extract genomic DNA from unsorted PBMC, with samples processed in batches of 12. V is trimmed back by 1 base and J by 6 bases, and the junction contains 3 bases that no gene match accounts for. Per the germline V gene, SGHAT is the CDR1 and FQNNGV is the CDR2. The cysteine opens and the phenylalanine closes a CDR3 of 15 amino acids. This entry keeps only the CDR3 DNA: 45 bases, framed from base 1.

The sequencing here drew on unsorted PBMCs, taken 2.2 years after starting antiretroviral therapy. This TCR derives from a man aged 50 or older with HIV. The chain couples TRBV11-2 to TRBJ2-1; TRBD2 fits 10 bases in the junction. The sequenced DNA is TGTGCCAGCAGCTTAGTGCTAGCGGGGGTCAATGAGCAGTTCTTC. Its protein product is CASSLVLAGVNEQFF.